The rows below give T cell receptor beta chains drawn from one sample of a study of technical replicates of blood from a few donors. Produced via immunoSEQ multiplex PCR; TCRdb's table is partial and in-frame only. The sample lists 98,000 or so clones; approximately 95% were seen once. Sequences were obtained from T cells isolated from PBMCs. All receptors come from a human donor in good health. CDR3s include the opening cysteine and the closing phenylalanine or tryptophan. The D gene is left open where the match is weak. Part of the rows lack a size; the others show once, few, many or a class for expanded clones.

D,V,size,J,CDR3,DNA
.,TRBV5-4,.,TRBJ2-1,CASRGARDGEQFF,TGTGCCAGCAGGGGGGCTCGGGATGGTGAGCAGTTCTTC
TRBD2,TRBV5-4,once,TRBJ2-2,CASSSGLAGHTGELFF,TGTGCCAGCAGCTCCGGACTAGCGGGACACACCGGGGAGCTGTTTTTT
.,TRBV6-1,.,TRBJ2-3,CASSESVLVTQYF,TGTGCCAGCAGTGAATCGGTCTTGGTTACGCAGTATTTT
TRBD1,TRBV7-9,once,TRBJ1-4,CASSTVGGHEKLFF,TGTGCCAGCAGCACTGTAGGGGGCCATGAAAAACTGTTTTTT
.,TRBV5-1,.,TRBJ1-4,CASRVQNNEKLFF,TGCGCCAGCAGGGTGCAGAATAATGAAAAACTGTTTTTT
.,TRBV4-1,once,TRBJ2-1,CASSQLTDNEQFF,TGCGCCAGCAGCCAATTAACGGACAATGAGCAGTTCTTC
.,TRBV7-8,once,TRBJ2-3,CASSLALGLEYTDTQYF,TGTGCCAGCAGCTTAGCTCTGGGGCTAGAATACACAGATACGCAGTATTTT
TRBD1,TRBV5-1,.,TRBJ1-3,CASARQGQGNTIYF,TGCGCCAGCGCCCGACAGGGACAAGGAAACACCATATATTTT
TRBD1,TRBV28,.,TRBJ1-1,CASSHRDRGFMNTEAFF,TGTGCCAGCAGCCACCGGGACAGGGGGTTCATGAACACTGAAGCTTTCTTT
TRBD2,TRBV29-1,.,TRBJ2-5,CSVSPSGRGGGETQYF,TGCAGCGTTAGTCCTAGCGGGAGGGGCGGAGGTGAGACCCAGTACTTC
TRBD2,TRBV11-2,.,TRBJ2-3,CASSSWTSGNTDTQYF,TGTGCCAGCAGCTCCTGGACTAGCGGAAACACAGATACGCAGTATTTT
.,TRBV15,.,TRBJ1-2,CATSRGGEGGAYGYTF,TGTGCCACCAGCAGAGGAGGGGAAGGGGGGGCATATGGCTACACCTTC
TRBD1,TRBV28,.,TRBJ1-2,CASSPVGTGSIGYTF,TGTGCCAGCAGTCCCGTCGGGACAGGGTCAATTGGCTACACCTTC
.,TRBV5-6,once,TRBJ1-3,CASSPQAGIGNTIYF,TGTGCCAGCAGCCCCCAGGCAGGGATCGGAAACACCATATATTTT
TRBD1,TRBV5-1,.,TRBJ2-5,CASSPGTVQETQYF,TGCGCCAGCAGCCCTGGGACAGTTCAAGAGACCCAGTACTTC
.,TRBV28,.,TRBJ1-6,CASLDAGLNSPLHF,TGTGCCTCCCTGGACGCGGGTCTTAATTCACCCCTCCACTTT
.,TRBV27,.,TRBJ1-2,CASSFLRAEGYTF,TGTGCCAGCAGTTTTCTGAGGGCGGAAGGCTACACCTTC
TRBD1,TRBV27,.,TRBJ1-4,CASRSTPGQGEKLFF,TGTGCCAGCAGATCCACCCCGGGACAGGGAGAAAAACTGTTTTTT
.,TRBV2,few,TRBJ1-1,CASSESRGLNTEAFF,TGTGCCAGCAGTGAATCTAGGGGGTTGAACACTGAAGCTTTCTTT
.,TRBV5-1,.,TRBJ2-2,CASSVTGSRNTGELFF,TGCGCCAGCAGCGTCACAGGGAGCCGGAACACCGGGGAGCTGTTTTTT
TRBD1,TRBV10-2,.,TRBJ1-4,CASRPTGTGEKLFF,TGCGCCAGCAGACCAACCGGGACAGGGGAAAAACTGTTTTTT
.,TRBV19,.,TRBJ2-1,CASSIDLNEQFF,TGTGCCAGTAGTATAGATCTTAATGAGCAGTTCTTC
.,TRBV27,.,TRBJ2-7,CASSLTRNLYEQYF,TGTGCCAGCAGTCTGACTAGAAACCTCTACGAGCAGTACTTC
TRBD1,TRBV10-1,once,TRBJ2-5,CASSDTQGAETQYF,TGCGCCAGCAGTGACACTCAGGGGGCAGAGACCCAGTACTTC
.,TRBV28,.,TRBJ1-4,CASSNSLRATNEKLFF,TGTGCCAGCAGTAACAGTTTACGTGCAACTAATGAAAAACTGTTTTTT
.,TRBV7-9,.,TRBJ2-5,CASSLVAGAEETQYF,TGTGCCAGCAGCTTAGTCGCGGGGGCTGAGGAGACCCAGTACTTC
TRBD2,TRBV4-2,.,TRBJ2-1,CASSQDQGRGGHNEQFF,TGTGCCAGCAGCCAAGATCAGGGGCGGGGGGGCCACAATGAGCAGTTCTTC
.,TRBV7-2,.,TRBJ1-2,CASSRVRRGEEDGYTF,TGTGCCAGCAGTCGAGTTAGACGGGGGGAGGAGGATGGCTACACCTTC
TRBD1,TRBV28,.,TRBJ2-3,CASTRPGTETDTQYF,TGTGCCAGCACCCGGCCCGGGACAGAAACAGATACGCAGTATTTT
TRBD1,TRBV5-6,.,TRBJ2-3,CASSYTGARTDTQYF,TGTGCCAGCAGCTACACAGGGGCGAGAACAGATACGCAGTATTTT
.,TRBV27,.,TRBJ1-5,CASSFIGVGQPQHF,TGTGCCAGCAGTTTCATCGGGGTTGGTCAGCCCCAGCATTTT
.,TRBV6-5,.,TRBJ2-5,CASSSVRDQETQYF,TGTGCCAGCAGTTCTGTACGGGACCAAGAGACCCAGTACTTC
.,TRBV15,.,TRBJ2-1,CATSRDRDEQFF,TGTGCCACCAGCAGAGACCGAGATGAGCAGTTCTTC
.,TRBV6-5,.,TRBJ2-2,CASSYIGAETGELFF,TGTGCCAGCAGTTACATTGGGGCCGAAACCGGGGAGCTGTTTTTT
TRBD1,TRBV6-6,.,TRBJ1-1,CASSYPGTGPNTEAFF,TGTGCCAGCAGTTACCCCGGGACAGGGCCAAACACTGAAGCTTTCTTT
.,TRBV29-1,.,TRBJ2-4,CSGRDVAKNIQYF,TGCAGCGGCCGGGATGTAGCCAAAAACATTCAGTACTTC
TRBD1,TRBV6-4,.,TRBJ2-1,CATSTGGYNEQFF,TGTGCCACCTCGACAGGGGGCTACAATGAGCAGTTCTTC
.,TRBV9,.,TRBJ1-2,CASSSPKGEPTRFGYTF,TGTGCCAGCAGCTCCCCGAAGGGAGAACCTACGAGGTTTGGCTACACCTTC
TRBD1,TRBV30,.,TRBJ1-1,CACRDRGRTEAFF,TGTGCCTGCCGGGACAGGGGACGAACTGAAGCTTTCTTT
.,TRBV5-4,.,TRBJ1-1,CASSQEFTEAFF,TGTGCCAGCAGCCAGGAATTCACTGAAGCTTTCTTT
.,TRBV5-6,.,TRBJ1-4,CASSNQEGKLFF,TGTGCCAGCAGTAATCAGGAGGGAAAACTGTTTTTT
TRBD2,TRBV5-4,.,TRBJ2-5,CASSPGTSGVQETQYF,TGTGCCAGCAGCCCCGGGACTAGCGGGGTCCAAGAGACCCAGTACTTC
TRBD1,TRBV7-9,.,TRBJ2-3,CASSPRGYRGLITDTQYF,TGTGCCAGCAGCCCAAGAGGATACAGGGGGCTAATCACAGATACGCAGTATTTT
TRBD1,TRBV29-1,.,TRBJ2-5,CSVEQGAGETQYF,TGCAGCGTTGAACAGGGGGCGGGGGAGACCCAGTACTTC
.,TRBV6-1,once,TRBJ2-7,CASSQWLGVKYEQYF,TGTGCCAGCAGTCAATGGCTAGGCGTAAAATACGAGCAGTACTTC
.,TRBV5-5,.,TRBJ1-2,CASSLTVNYGYTF,TGTGCCAGCAGCCTGACAGTGAACTATGGCTACACCTTC
TRBD1,TRBV6-1,once,TRBJ2-2,CASSEATGGIGELFF,TGTGCCAGCAGTGAAGCAACAGGGGGGATCGGGGAGCTGTTTTTT
TRBD2,TRBV10-2,.,TRBJ2-7,CASSEWLAATYEQYF,TGCGCCAGCAGTGAGTGGCTAGCGGCGACCTACGAGCAGTACTTC
TRBD1,TRBV5-3,.,TRBJ2-7,CASDRDRNSYEQYF,TGTGCCAGTGACCGGGACAGGAACTCCTACGAGCAGTACTTC
TRBD2,TRBV19,once,TRBJ2-3,CASRTSGYTDTQYF,TGTGCCAGTCGGACTAGCGGATACACAGATACGCAGTATTTT
.,TRBV7-9,.,TRBJ2-5,CASRLMGGQYQETQYF,TGTGCCAGCAGATTGATGGGGGGACAGTACCAAGAGACCCAGTACTTC
.,TRBV18,.,TRBJ1-2,CASSPQRGADGYTF,TGTGCCAGCTCGCCACAACGGGGGGCGGATGGCTACACCTTC
.,TRBV7-8,.,TRBJ1-1,CASSLAGTRHEAFF,TGTGCCAGCAGCTTAGCCGGGACTCGTCATGAAGCTTTCTTT
.,TRBV21-1,.,TRBJ2-1,CASSKAQSPTGTSGSVSYNEQFF,TGTGCCAGCAGCAAAGCGCAGTCCCCTACCGGGACTAGCGGGTCGGTCTCCTACAATGAGCAGTTCTTC
.,TRBV19,.,TRBJ2-7,CASSWTDSYEQYF,TGTGCCAGTAGTTGGACAGACTCCTACGAGCAGTACTTC
.,TRBV5-1,.,TRBJ1-2,CASSIQGNYGYTF,TGCGCCAGCAGCATTCAGGGAAACTATGGCTACACCTTC
TRBD2,TRBV2,.,TRBJ2-3,CASSPDAGGVDTQYF,TGTGCCAGCAGTCCGGACGCGGGGGGTGTAGATACGCAGTATTTT
.,TRBV9,.,TRBJ1-4,CASSARGDGEKLFF,TGTGCCAGCAGCGCCCGGGGGGACGGGGAAAAACTGTTTTTT
.,TRBV29-1,.,TRBJ2-7,CSVGEVEQYF,TGCAGCGTGGGGGAGGTCGAGCAGTACTTC